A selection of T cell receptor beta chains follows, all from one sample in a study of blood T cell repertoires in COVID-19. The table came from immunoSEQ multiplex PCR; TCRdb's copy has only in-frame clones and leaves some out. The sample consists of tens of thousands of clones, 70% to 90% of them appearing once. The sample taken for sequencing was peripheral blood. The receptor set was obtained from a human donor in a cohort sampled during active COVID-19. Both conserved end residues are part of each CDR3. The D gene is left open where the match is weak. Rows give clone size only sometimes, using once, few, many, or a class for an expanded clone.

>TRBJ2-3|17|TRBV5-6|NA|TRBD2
TGTGCCAGCAGGGGGTTCGGGGGGACGAGGTACACAGATACGCAGTATTTT
CASRGFGGTRYTDTQYF
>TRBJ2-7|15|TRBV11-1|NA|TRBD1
TGTGCCAGCAGCTTCGCCGGGACAGGGGCCTACGAGCAGTACTTC
CASSFAGTGAYEQYF
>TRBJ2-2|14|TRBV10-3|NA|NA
TGTGCTCACGGCAGGGGCGGAGGCACCGGGGAGCTGTTTTTT
CAHGRGGGTGELFF
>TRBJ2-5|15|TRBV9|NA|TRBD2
TGTGCCAGCAGCACCCTAGCGGGGGAGGGGGAGACCCAGTACTTC
CASSTLAGEGETQYF
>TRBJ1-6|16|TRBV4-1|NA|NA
TGCGCCAGCAGCCCGGTTCCGAGCAGGTTTAATTCACCCCTCCACTTT
CASSPVPSRFNSPLHF
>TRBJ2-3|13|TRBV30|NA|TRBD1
TGTGCCTGGAACAGGGGGTCCACAGATACGCAGTATTTT
CAWNRGSTDTQYF
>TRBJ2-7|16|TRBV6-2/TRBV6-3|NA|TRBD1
TGTGCCAGCAGTTCGATGGGGACAGGGGGCTCCTACGAGCAGTACTTC
CASSSMGTGGSYEQYF
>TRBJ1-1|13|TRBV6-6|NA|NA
TGTGCCAGCAGTCGACAGGAGAACACTGAAGCTTTCTTT
CASSRQENTEAFF
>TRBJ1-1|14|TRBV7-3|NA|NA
TGTGCCAGCAGCCCAAACAGTATGAACACTGAAGCTTTCTTT
CASSPNSMNTEAFF
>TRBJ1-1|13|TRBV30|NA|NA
TGTGCCTGGAGTGTACAGCCGAACACTGAAGCTTTCTTT
CAWSVQPNTEAFF
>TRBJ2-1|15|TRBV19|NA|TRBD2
TGTGCCAGTAACCCGGCGGGGGGGAGGCACAATGAGCAGTTCTTC
CASNPAGGRHNEQFF
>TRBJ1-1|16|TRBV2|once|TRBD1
TGTGCCAGCAGCATTAACAGGGGACTCATGAACACTGAAGCTTTCTTT
CASSINRGLMNTEAFF
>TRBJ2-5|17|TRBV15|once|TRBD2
TGTGCCACCAGCAGGGGACTAGCGGCAACCCGACAGGAGACCCAGTACTTC
CATSRGLAATRQETQYF
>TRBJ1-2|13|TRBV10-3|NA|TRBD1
TGTGCCATCAGTCCGGGACAGGGGGATGGCTACACCTTC
CAISPGQGDGYTF
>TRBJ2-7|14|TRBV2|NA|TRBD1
TGTGCCAGCAGCGGACAGGCGTCAGGCGACGAGCAGTACTTC
CASSGQASGDEQYF
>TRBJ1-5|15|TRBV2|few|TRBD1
TGTGCCAGCAGTCTCGGACAGGGGGGACAGCAGCCCCAGCATTTT
CASSLGQGGQQPQHF
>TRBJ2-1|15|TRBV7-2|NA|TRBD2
TGTGCCAGCAGCTTCGCTTCGGTAGCGGGCTATGAGCAGTTCTTC
CASSFASVAGYEQFF
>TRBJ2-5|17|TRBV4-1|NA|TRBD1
TGCGCCAGCAGCCAAGCCCCGGGACAGAAGTACCAAGAGACCCAGTACTTC
CASSQAPGQKYQETQYF
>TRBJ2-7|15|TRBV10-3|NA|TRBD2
TGTGCCATCAGTGGTTCCCTAGCGGGATCCGACGAGCAGTACTTC
CAISGSLAGSDEQYF
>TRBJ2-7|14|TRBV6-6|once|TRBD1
TGTGCCAGCAGTAACAGACAGGGGACCAACGAGCAGTACTTC
CASSNRQGTNEQYF
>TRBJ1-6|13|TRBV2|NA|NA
TGTGCCAGCAGTTCCGACAGCAGGGATGAGCAGCGCTTT
CASSSDSRDEQRF
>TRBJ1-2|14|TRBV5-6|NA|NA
TGTGCCAGCAGCTTGGGACAGCCCAGGATGGGCTACACCTTC
CASSLGQPRMGYTF
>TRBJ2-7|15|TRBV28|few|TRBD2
TGTGCCAGCAGCCTGACTAGCGTTGACCATCACGAGCAGTACTTC
CASSLTSVDHHEQYF